These 29 T cell receptor beta chains originate from one sample sequenced in a study of control samples from healthy donors and cancer patients. The table came from immunoSEQ multiplex PCR; TCRdb's copy has only in-frame clones and leaves some out. This sample has 150,000 to 200,000 clones, with over 85% found just once. Material: blood. These receptors all come from a man aged 30 to 39 in good health.

V is TRBV2 and J is TRBJ1-5; tentatively, D is TRBD1 (6 bases). Trimming stripped 8 bases from V and 1 base from J, with 18 bases between. Germline loops: CDR1 SNHLY, CDR2 FYNNEI. This CDR3 has 16 amino acids. The CDR3 reads CASGGQNTRSNQPQHF. CDR3 bases: TGTGCCAGCGGAGGACAGAACACCCGAAGCAATCAGCCCCAGCATTTT.

The chain carries TRBV4-3 and TRBJ1-2; D unclear. The germline CDR1 and CDR2 sequences are LGHNA and YSLEER. The CDR3 contains 15 residues. V lost 0 bases and J lost 4, with 12 bases in between. The CDR3 nucleotides are TGCGCCAGCAGCCAAGATCGTTTGGGCTTCTATGGCTACACCTTC. Translation gives CASSQDRLGFYGYTF.

The genes are TRBV19 and TRBJ2-3; 7 bases map to TRBD2. The V gene's germline CDR1 is LNHDA and CDR2 SQIVND (reference sequence). Trimming at V came to 7 bases and at J to 4 bases, leaving 17 bases not matched to a gene. This CDR3 is built from 17 residues. The CDR3 here is CASTPTMAGVLADTQYF. CDR3 coding DNA: TGTGCCAGTACCCCCACCATGGCGGGAGTATTGGCAGATACGCAGTATTTT.

The chain uses TRBV3-1 (or the pseudogene TRBV3-2) and TRBJ1-4; D gene unclear. V shed 1 base and J shed 4 bases, with 7 bases lying between them. The CDR3 is made up of 14 amino acids. Germline-derived CDR1 and CDR2 are LGHDT and YNNKEL (reference sequence). CDR3 loop: CASSQGGYNEKLFF. Here the CDR3 DNA reads TGTGCCAGCAGCCAAGGAGGGTATAATGAAAAACTGTTTTTT.

The CDR3 protein is CASSFLLGGNTEAFF. The CDR3 DNA follows: TGTGCCAGCAGCTTCCTATTGGGGGGCAATACTGAAGCTTTCTTT. This rearrangement joins TRBV7-2 to TRBJ1-1; weak D call: TRBD1 (6 bases). Germline values: CDR1 SGHTA, CDR2 FQGNSA. Trimming took off 3 bases at V and 5 bases at J, with 16 bases between the two ends. This CDR3 has 15 amino acids.

The chain is built from TRBV10-2 and TRBJ1-2; D is perhaps TRBD1 (5 bases). In germline, CDR1 is WSHSY, CDR2 SAAADI. This CDR3 spans 11 amino acids. With 4 bases removed from V and 13 bases from J, the gap between germline ends came to 13 bases. CDR3 sequence reads: CASSGGGKGTF. As DNA, the CDR3 is TGCGCCAGCAGTGGGGGGGGGAAGGGCACCTTC.

J is TRBJ1-6 and V is TRBV18, with 10 bases matching TRBD1. The CDR3 is 15 residues long. Germline V lookup: CDR1 KGHSH, CDR2 LQKENI. J was trimmed by 10 bases and V by 6 bases; bases with no gene match: 9. CDR3 protein: CASSPRTGGESPLHF. In DNA form, the CDR3 reads TGTGCCAGCTCCCCTAGGACAGGGGGAGAGTCACCCCTCCACTTT.

The chain has TRBV7-9 and TRBJ2-1; 8 bases map to TRBD2. Germline CDR1 is SEHNR and CDR2 is FQNEAQ (reference sequence). The CDR3 has 14 residues. The V gene end was trimmed by 4 bases and the J gene end by 6 bases; junction bases not matched to a gene: 5. The CDR3 reads CASSSPGLANEQFF. CDR3 DNA sequence: TGTGCCAGCAGCTCGCCAGGACTAGCCAATGAGCAGTTCTTC. Full variable domain (missing parts from reference TRBV7-9 and TRBJ2-1): DTGVSQNPRHKITKRGQNVTFRCDPISEHNRLYWYRQTLGQGPEFLTYFQNEAQLEKSRLLSDRFSAERPKGSFSTLEIQRTEQGDSAMYLCASSSPGLANEQFFGPGTRLTVL.

The chain is built from TRBV5-1 and TRBJ1-2; D may be TRBD1 (5 bases). The V end was cut by 0 bases, the J end by 3 bases, with 12 bases between. The V gene's germline CDR1 is SGHRS and CDR2 YFSETQ. There are 15 residues in the CDR3. In DNA, the CDR3 is TGCGCCAGCAGCTTGGGGGGCAGTTCCCACTATGGCTACACCTTC. Amino acid sequence: CASSLGGSSHYGYTF.

The rearrangement links TRBV30 to TRBJ1-2, with D possibly being TRBD1 (5 bases). CDR3 length: 12 residues. The germline V and J ends were trimmed by 7 bases and 7 bases, with 16 bases remaining between them. Looked up from germline, CDR1 is GTSNPN and CDR2 is SVGIG (reference sequence). CDR3 region: CAYKWRGGGYTF. CDR3 in DNA: TGTGCCTATAAATGGCGGGGGGGTGGCTACACCTTC.

The chain carries TRBV5-4 and TRBJ2-1; 10 bases map to TRBD2. V trimming: 0 bases; J trimming: 2 bases; junction bases outside the gene matches: 2. The CDR3 contains 16 residues. In germline, CDR1 is SGHNT, CDR2 YYREEE (reference sequence). The CDR3: CASSLDTSGAYNEQFF. In DNA form, the CDR3 reads TGTGCCAGCAGCTTGGATACTAGCGGGGCCTACAATGAGCAGTTCTTC.

The gene calls are TRBV5-1 and TRBJ2-1; no definite D call. V gave up 0 bases and J gave up 10 bases, with 11 bases separating them. The CDR3 is made up of 13 amino acids. Germline V gene sequence: CDR1 SGHRS, CDR2 YFSETQ. CDR3 region: CASSLEIAQEQFF. As DNA, the CDR3 is TGCGCCAGCAGCTTGGAGATAGCCCAAGAGCAGTTCTTC.

The chain recombines TRBV30 with TRBJ1-2; D may be TRBD1 (5 bases). The CDR3 sequence is 12 residues long. Germline V gene data show CDR1 as GTSNPN and CDR2 as SVGIG (reference sequence). Trimming left V 2 bases short and J 4 bases short, with 8 bases between. The CDR3 protein is CAWSRGTYGYTF. In nucleotides, the CDR3 is TGTGCCTGGAGTCGGGGGACCTATGGCTACACCTTC. Combining the CDR3 with reference TRBV30 and TRBJ1-2 gives the whole variable domain SQTIHQWPATLVQPVGSPLSLECTVEGTSNPNLYWYRQAAGRGLQLLFYSVGIGQISSEVPQNLSASRPQDRQFILSSKKLLLSDSGFYLCAWSRGTYGYTFGSGTRLTVV.

J is TRBJ2-1 and V is TRBV24-1; TRBD1 aligns across 9 bases. Germline CDR1 is KGHDR and CDR2 is SFDVKD. Trimming cost V 8 bases and J 8 bases; bases outside gene matches: 12. The CDR3 spans 15 residues. The CDR3 region is CATTLQGAPGDEQFF. CDR3 bases: TGTGCCACCACCTTACAGGGGGCACCCGGGGATGAGCAGTTCTTC.

The chain recombines TRBV5-6 with TRBJ1-1; D gene ambiguous. Germline-derived CDR1 and CDR2 are SGHDT and YYEEEE. Trimming left V 0 bases short and J 6 bases short, with 6 bases between. CDR3 length equals 12 residues. The CDR3 spells CASSLDPSEAFF. CDR3 bases: TGTGCCAGCAGCTTGGACCCCTCTGAAGCTTTCTTT.

The J gene is TRBJ2-5, the V gene TRBV2, with D perhaps TRBD2 (6 bases). Germline V CDR1 and CDR2: SNHLY, FYNNEI. Trimming left V 6 bases short and J 5 bases short, with 16 bases between. The CDR3 is 14 amino acids. CDR3 nucleotides: TGTGCCAGCAGGGCCGGAGGGCCTCGGGAGACCCAGTACTTC. As protein: CASRAGGPRETQYF.

The chain couples TRBV9 to TRBJ1-4; no clear D. The CDR3 consists of 16 residues. Germline V lookup: CDR1 SGDLS, CDR2 YYNGEE. The V gene lost 0 bases and the J gene lost 5 bases, with 14 bases spanning the gap. CDR3 amino acids: CASSVVPQAPNEKLFF. The CDR3 DNA reads TGTGCCAGCAGCGTAGTCCCCCAGGCCCCGAATGAAAAACTGTTTTTT.

This clone was seen a single time. The CDR3 reads CASSHSGQENYGYTF. The CDR3 DNA follows: TGTGCCAGCAGCCATTCGGGACAGGAGAACTATGGCTACACCTTC. The V gene is TRBV13, the J gene TRBJ1-2; 8 bases match TRBD1. V shed 5 bases, J shed 2 bases, and the junction held 7 bases outside the gene matches. Germline V gene lookup returns CDR1 PRHDT and CDR2 FYEKMQ (reference sequence). This CDR3 has 15 amino acids.

This chain links TRBV5-1 with TRBJ2-7; 8 nucleotides align to TRBD2. CDR3 length: 15 amino acids. The V gene end was trimmed by 4 bases and the J gene end by 2 bases; junction bases not matched to a gene: 8. Germline CDR1 and CDR2: SGHRS and YFSETQ. CDR3 protein: CASSPGGGLTYEQYF. CDR3 bases: TGCGCCAGCAGCCCGGGAGGGGGACTGACCTACGAGCAGTACTTC.

The V call is TRBV4-1, the J call TRBJ1-3; D might be TRBD1 (6 bases). Germline-derived CDR1 and CDR2 are MGHRA and YSYEKL. There are 16 residues in the CDR3. V lost 5 bases and J lost 0, with 14 bases in between. The DNA for the CDR3 is TGCGCCAGCAGCTTGGAGACAGGCAACTCTGGAAACACCATATATTTT. Encoded protein: CASSLETGNSGNTIYF.

The J gene is TRBJ2-1, the V gene TRBV5-4; TRBD1 matches at 9 bases. V was pared by 4 bases and J by 7 bases, with 12 bases of the junction left unmatched. The germline CDR1 and CDR2 sequences are SGHNT and YYREEE (reference sequence). The CDR3 is made up of 16 amino acids. The CDR3 protein is CASSPKPGTGSNEQFF. CDR3 coding DNA: TGTGCCAGCAGCCCAAAACCAGGGACAGGGTCAAATGAGCAGTTCTTC.

The gene calls are TRBV9 and TRBJ2-3, with TRBD1 matching over 10 bases. The CDR3 has 17 amino acids. V was clipped by 0 bases and J by 2 bases; unmatched bases: 6. CDR1 SGDLS and CDR2 YYNGEE come from the germline V gene. CDR3 nucleotides: TGTGCCAGCAGCGTAGGGACAGGGGGGGCAAACACAGATACGCAGTATTTT. Translated: CASSVGTGGANTDTQYF.

The V call is TRBV4-1, the J call TRBJ1-6; tentative D call: TRBD1 (5 bases). Germline V gives CDR1 MGHRA, CDR2 YSYEKL. Trimming pared 3 bases from V and 5 bases from J, leaving 11 bases between. The CDR3 spans 15 residues. The CDR3 here is CASSHQTEHNSPLHF. The CDR3 region has the DNA TGCGCCAGCAGCCACCAGACAGAGCATAATTCACCCCTCCACTTT.

Notes on this clone: This sample includes further DNA sequences coding for the same CDR3. V and J are TRBV12-5 and TRBJ1-5; 7 nucleotides match TRBD1. The J segment lost 6 bases and the V segment lost 1 base, leaving 3 bases of the junction unmatched. The germline gives CDR1 LGHNT, CDR2 FRNRAP. This CDR3 region has 14 residues. CDR3 bases: TGTGCTAGTGGTTTGGGGGCAGGGGGTCAGCCCCAGCATTTT. As protein: CASGLGAGGQPQHF.

This clone appeared once. The chain is built from TRBV30 and TRBJ1-2, with D tentatively TRBD1 (6 bases). Germline CDR1 is GTSNPN and CDR2 is SVGIG (reference sequence). The length of the CDR3 is 13 residues. With 4 bases removed from V and 5 bases from J, the gap between germline ends came to 14 bases. CDR3 DNA: TGTGCCTGGATAAAGGACAGATCGTATGGCTACACCTTC. Its protein product is CAWIKDRSYGYTF.

In this sample, this clone turned up once. This chain links TRBV1 with TRBJ1-2. TRBV1 is marked as a pseudogene. The CDR3 sequence is 15 residues long. CDR3 nucleotides: TGCACCAGCAGCCTCCGCCCGGGGGCCTGGGGTGGCTACACCTTC. Protein product: CTSSLRPGAWGGYTF.

This chain joins TRBV30 and TRBJ2-7, with D tentatively TRBD1 (5 bases). CDR1 and CDR2 from the germline V gene are GTSNPN and SVGIG (reference sequence). The CDR3 totals 15 residues. Trimming left V 1 base short and J 3 bases short, with 16 bases between. CDR3 loop: CAWSGPRQRIYEQYF. The CDR3 nucleotides are TGTGCCTGGAGTGGCCCCCGACAGAGAATCTACGAGCAGTACTTC.

The chain carries TRBV28 and TRBJ2-7; 9 bases line up with TRBD2. Per germline, CDR1 MDHEN and CDR2 SYDVKM. The CDR3 is made up of 13 amino acids. J gave up 2 bases and V 10 bases, and 6 bases lay outside the gene matches. The CDR3: CATRREGPYEQYF. CDR3 nucleotide sequence: TGTGCCACCAGGCGGGAGGGCCCCTACGAGCAGTACTTC.

This sequence joins TRBV18 and TRBJ1-2; 7 nucleotides line up with TRBD1. This CDR3 has 16 amino acids. Germline V CDR1 and CDR2: KGHSH, LQKENI. V shed 1 base, J shed 1 base, and the junction held 6 bases outside the gene matches. The CDR3 loop is CASSPQQGSHNYGYTF. CDR3 DNA sequence: TGTGCCAGCTCACCACAACAGGGGAGCCATAACTATGGCTACACCTTC. Full variable domain (remainder filled in from reference TRBV18 and TRBJ1-2): NAGVMQNPRHLVRRRGQEARLRCSPMKGHSHVYWYRQLPEEGLKFMVYLQKENIIDESGMPKERFSAEFPKEGPSILRIQQVVRGDSAAYFCASSPQQGSHNYGYTFGSGTRLTVV.